The 28 T cell receptor beta chains below come from one sample, sequenced in a study of T cells in Graves' hyperthyroidism and ophthalmopathy. Template material for amplifying TCR beta CDR3 regions consisted of RNA transcripts. Primed by the HTBI set, a first-round RT-PCR was run on the TCR CDR3. TCRdb reprocessed the multiplex PCR reads via MiXCR and lists one record per CDR3 protein. This sample has about 640,000 distinct CDR3 sequences, with just under 45% found just once. The sequenced material came from peripheral blood or thyroid tissue (not recorded which). The receptors come from an adult man with Graves' disease, either hyperthyroidism or ophthalmopathy (not recorded which).

This sequence joins TRBV2 and TRBJ2-7, with 11 bases lining up with TRBD1. The germline V gene has CDR1 SNHLY and CDR2 FYNNEI. V lost 6 bases and J lost 6; bases outside the gene matches: 7. The CDR3 runs 14 residues. In DNA form, the CDR3 reads TGTGCCAGCAGCCCGACCGGGACAGGGGGCGAGCAGTACTTC. Its translation is CASSPTGTGGEQYF. Filled out from reference TRBV2 and TRBJ2-7, the complete variable domain reads EPEVTQTPSHQVTQMGQEVILRCVPISNHLYFYWYRQILGQKVEFLVSFYNNEISEKSEIFDDQFSVERPDGSNFTLKIRSTKLEDSAMYFCASSPTGTGGEQYFGPGTRLTVT.

The DNA of the CDR3 is TGTGCCAGCAGCTTAACCCTAGCGGGAGGGCCGGGCACCGGGGAGCTGTTTTTT. Amino acid sequence: CASSLTLAGGPGTGELFF. The chain recombines TRBV7-9 with TRBJ2-2, with 12 bases aligning to TRBD2. Germline assignment: CDR1 SEHNR and CDR2 FQNEAQ (reference sequence). With V trimmed by 2 bases and J by 4 bases, 8 bases remained unmatched. The CDR3 is 18 residues long.

The chain couples TRBV15 to TRBJ1-2; maybe TRBD1 (5 bases). V lost 1 base to trimming and J lost 8 bases, with 17 bases between them. The germline gives CDR1 LNHNV, CDR2 YYDKDF (reference sequence). CDR3 length equals 15 residues. The CDR3 bases are TGTGCCACCAGCAGAGTGGCAGGAGGACGGGACGGCTACACCTTC. This gives the protein CATSRVAGGRDGYTF.

The V gene is TRBV7-9, the J gene TRBJ2-7; TRBD1 might be the D (6 bases). The ends were cut back, 3 bases at V and 2 bases at J, with 14 bases in the middle. The CDR3 is made up of 15 amino acids. Germline CDR1 and CDR2: SEHNR and FQNEAQ (reference sequence). In DNA form, the CDR3 reads TGTGCCAGCAGCTTGAGCGGACAGCTCCCCTACGAGCAGTACTTC. It yields the protein CASSLSGQLPYEQYF.

This sequence joins TRBV10-2 and TRBJ2-7, with 9 bases identical to TRBD2. The germline gives CDR1 WSHSY, CDR2 SAAADI. Unmatched junction bases numbered 9, after V lost 3 bases and J lost 3 bases. This CDR3 comprises 16 residues. In DNA, the CDR3 is TGCGCCAGCAGTGATAGGCTAGCGGGGATGATCTACGAGCAGTACTTC. Translated: CASSDRLAGMIYEQYF.

This chain uses TRBV10-3 with TRBJ2-6; the D is unclear. V dropped 0 bases and J dropped 3 bases, with 24 bases sitting between them. Germline V lookup: CDR1 ENHRY, CDR2 SYGVKD. This CDR3 spans 21 amino acids. CDR3 coding DNA: TGTGCCATCAGTGAGTCCACCTCGGGCAGCTTAGACATGTTTGGGGCCAACGTCCTGACTTTC. It translates to CAISESTSGSLDMFGANVLTF.

As concerns this clonotype: A much larger clone lies one base from this, so it may be a read error. The J gene is TRBJ1-2, the V gene TRBV7-2; D is unresolved. Germline V gene sequence: CDR1 SGHTA, CDR2 FQGNSA. The CDR3 covers 12 residues. CDR3 amino acids: CASNLGEYGYTF. In DNA form, the CDR3 reads TGTGCCAGCAACTTAGGTGAATATGGCTACACCTTC.

This clonotype showed up just a few times. The chain couples TRBV20-1 to TRBJ1-1; D remains unclear. V shed 5 bases and J shed 0 bases, with 13 bases lying between them. Per germline, CDR1 DFQATT and CDR2 SNEGSKA (reference sequence). This CDR3 region has 14 residues. CDR3 DNA sequence: TGCAGTGCTCCGTTCACGGCCATGAACACTGAAGCTTTCTTT. It translates to CSAPFTAMNTEAFF.

The count of this clonotype is one. J is TRBJ1-5 and V is TRBV12-3 or TRBV12-4, with D uncertain. The CDR3 extends over 15 amino acids. V was shortened by 2 bases and J by 0 bases, with 8 bases between the two germline ends. CDR3 amino acids: CASSLLQDSNQPQHF. DNA of the CDR3: TGTGCCAGCAGTTTACTGCAGGATAGCAATCAGCCCCAGCATTTT.

Here the CDR3 DNA reads TGTGCCATCAGTGGTGAACTCTCTGGGGCCAACGTCCTGACTTTC. Its translation: CAISGELSGANVLTF. This chain connects TRBV10-3 to TRBJ2-6, with D hard to call. The CDR3 contains 15 residues. Trimming pared 4 bases from V and 0 bases from J, leaving 7 bases between. Germline V gives CDR1 ENHRY, CDR2 SYGVKD.

The chain links TRBV20-1 to TRBJ1-5; D not certain. Germline CDR1 reads DFQATT; CDR2 reads SNEGSKA (reference sequence). This CDR3 is 14 amino acids long. Between the trimmed V and J ends, which lost 6 bases and 3 bases, there was a span of 15 bases. The CDR3 region has the DNA TGCAGTGCCTATAGTCAGGTTCCCAATCAGCCCCAGCATTTT. Its translation is CSAYSQVPNQPQHF.

The V and J genes are TRBV7-9 and TRBJ2-5, with 14 bases fitting TRBD2. This CDR3 is 16 amino acids long. CDR1 and CDR2 from the germline V gene are SEHNR and FQNEAQ (reference sequence). The V segment lost 1 base and the J segment 6 bases; nucleotides outside the gene matches: 4. As DNA, the CDR3 is TGTGCCAGCAGCTTAGGCGGGACTAGCGGGAGAAAGACCCAGTACTTC. Encoded protein: CASSLGGTSGRKTQYF.

The V call is TRBV5-1, the J call TRBJ1-1; a weak D match, TRBD1 (5 bases). V was trimmed by 1 base and J by 0 bases, leaving 10 bases between them. The CDR3 length is 15 residues. Germline V gene data show CDR1 as SGHRS and CDR2 as YFSETQ. CDR3: CASSLSSRVNTEAFF. In DNA form, the CDR3 reads TGCGCCAGCAGCTTGTCGAGCAGGGTGAACACTGAAGCTTTCTTT.

This clonotype was recorded at least ten times. The rearrangement uses TRBV7-2 and TRBJ1-2; D uncertain. This CDR3 comprises 13 residues. CDR1 and CDR2 (germline): SGHTA, FQGNSA. Trimming removed 2 bases at V and 1 base at J, with 5 bases between. CDR3 loop: CASSLKVNYGYTF. The CDR3 nucleotides read TGTGCCAGCAGCTTAAAGGTTAACTATGGCTACACCTTC.

Note on this clonotype: A read error may produce the germline difference seen at one junction end. The chain is built from TRBV11-2 and TRBJ2-7, with a possible D match to TRBD1 (6 bases). The CDR3 has 10 amino acids. CDR1 is SGHAT and CDR2 is FQNNGV in the germline V gene. CDR3 sequence (DNA): TGTGCCAGCAGCGAACAGGGTAGGCACTTC. As protein: CASSEQGRHF.

This clonotype was seen just once. A read error may explain this, as a much larger clone is one base away. The rearrangement links TRBV2 to TRBJ1-3, with D possibly matching TRBD1 (6 bases). The V gene's germline CDR1 is SNHLY and CDR2 FYNNEI. This CDR3 has 14 amino acids. Trimming shortened V by 7 bases and J by 3 bases, and 13 bases separated the two germline ends. Here the CDR3 reads CASKQDSFGNTIYF. CDR3 DNA sequence: TGTGCCAGCAAACAGGACAGCTTTGGAAACACCATATATTTT.

This chain uses TRBV10-2 with TRBJ1-1; 8 nucleotides match TRBD1. The V and J ends lost 3 bases and 1 base, in that order; junction bases with no gene match: 4. This CDR3 is built from 15 residues. Germline lookup yields CDR1 WSHSY and CDR2 SAAADI. CDR3 sequence: CASSEPGQENTEAFF. The CDR3 bases are TGCGCCAGCAGTGAACCGGGACAGGAGAACACTGAAGCTTTCTTT.

Comment on this clonotype: This may be a read error, as it is one base from a much larger clone. The chain combines TRBV14 with TRBJ2-7, with 8 bases identical to TRBD1. Unmatched junction bases numbered 4, after V lost 4 bases and J lost 5 bases. Germline V CDR1 and CDR2: SGHDN, FVKESK. The CDR3 extends over 13 amino acids. The CDR3 region has the DNA TGTGCCAGCAGCCGAGAGACAGGGGACGAGCAGTACTTC. It specifies CASSRETGDEQYF.

This clonotype is a singleton in its sample. One junction end disagrees with the germline gene, perhaps due to a read error. The rearrangement uses TRBV12-3 or TRBV12-4 and TRBJ2-7; perhaps TRBD1 as D (6 bases). CDR3 length equals 13 residues. This CDR3 reads CASSRDTAYGQYF. The CDR3 DNA reads as TGTGCCAGCAGCCGGGACACAGCCTACGGGCAGTACTTC.

This clonotype was seen only a few times. The genes are TRBV24-1 and TRBJ1-2; 9 positions match TRBD1. CDR3 size: 14 residues. Looked up from germline, CDR1 is KGHDR and CDR2 is SFDVKD. Unmatched junction bases numbered 5, after V lost 2 bases and J lost 8 bases. DNA for the CDR3: TGTGCCACCAGTGATTCCGGGACAGGGAGAGGCTACACCTTC. Amino acid sequence: CATSDSGTGRGYTF.

The chain recombines TRBV12-3 or TRBV12-4 with TRBJ2-5; D is uncertain. The CDR3 is 14 residues long. Trimming took 9 bases from V and 5 from J, leaving 19 bases between them. The CDR3 DNA is TGTGCCAGTACACCGGGCTTCACCTGGGAGACCCAGTACTTC. It encodes CASTPGFTWETQYF.

CDR3 region: CSSYEQYF. The CDR3 nucleotides are TGCAGCTCCTACGAGCAGTACTTC. The V gene is TRBV29-1, the J gene TRBJ2-7, with D unresolved. CDR3 length: 8 amino acids. Germline V CDR1 and CDR2: SQVTM, ANQGSEA. V lost 8 bases, J lost 1 base, and 0 bases lay in between.

This clonotype showed up just a few times. This chain connects TRBV5-1 to TRBJ1-1; 8 bases are shared with TRBD1. The CDR3 is 14 residues long. Germline loops: CDR1 SGHRS, CDR2 YFSETQ. Unmatched junction bases numbered 8, after V lost 4 bases and J lost 6 bases. The DNA of the CDR3 is TGCGCCAGCAGCCAATTCCAACAGGGGGCTGAAGCTTTCTTT. Encoded protein: CASSQFQQGAEAFF. Full variable domain (outside the CDR3, taken from reference TRBV5-1 and TRBJ1-1): KAGVTQTPRYLIKTRGQQVTLSCSPISGHRSVSWYQQTPGQGLQFLFEYFSETQRNKGNFPGRFSGRQFSNSRSEMNVSTLELGDSALYLCASSQFQQGAEAFFGQGTRLTVV.

The table lists this clonotype with a count of one. The CDR3 is CSVEDQGAIDYGYTF. In DNA, the CDR3 is TGCAGCGTTGAAGATCAGGGGGCAATCGACTATGGCTACACCTTC. This chain links TRBV29-1 with TRBJ1-2; 8 bases are shared with TRBD1. From germline, CDR1 is SQVTM and CDR2 ANQGSEA. The V and J ends lost 0 bases and 3 bases, in that order; junction bases with no gene match: 6. The CDR3 extends over 15 amino acids. Full variable domain (outside the CDR3, taken from reference TRBV29-1 and TRBJ1-2): SAVISQKPSRDICQRGTSLTIQCQVDSQVTMMFWYRQQPGQSLTLIATANQGSEATYESGFVIDKFPISRPNLTFSTLTVSNMSPEDSSIYLCSVEDQGAIDYGYTFGSGTRLTVV.

In its sample, this clonotype was seen many times. The chain recombines TRBV24-1 with TRBJ1-2, with D possibly matching TRBD1 (6 bases). Germline assignment: CDR1 KGHDR and CDR2 SFDVKD. Trimming stripped 2 bases from V and 3 bases from J, with 12 bases between. The CDR3 has 15 residues. CDR3 residues: CATSDSRGRDYGYTF. Written as DNA, the CDR3 is TGTGCCACCAGTGATTCTCGGGGGCGCGACTATGGCTACACCTTC.

This clonotype was counted only a few times. In nucleotides, the CDR3 is TGTGCCAGCAGCACCGGGACTAGCTTCTACGAGCAGTACTTC. It yields the protein CASSTGTSFYEQYF. J is TRBJ2-7 and V is TRBV7-9; TRBD2 matches 9 bases. The CDR3 is made up of 14 amino acids. Trimming took 5 bases from V and 3 from J; bases not matched to a gene: 5. CDR1 is SEHNR and CDR2 is FQNEAQ in the germline V gene (reference sequence).

This clonotype was picked up many times. The V and J genes are TRBV29-1 and TRBJ1-4; 8 bases are shared with TRBD1. Losses at the gene ends were 7 bases for V and 14 bases for J; bases not matched to a gene: 15. CDR1 and CDR2 (germline): SQVTM, ANQGSEA. CDR3 size: 13 residues. Here the CDR3 DNA reads TGCAGCGCCTTCGACAGGGGTCGTAATCGTCTGTTTTTT. Its translation: CSAFDRGRNRLFF.

This clonotype was seen a few times. The gene calls are TRBV12-3 or TRBV12-4 and TRBJ1-6; 7 nucleotides line up with TRBD1. The CDR3 length is 13 residues. The J segment lost 8 bases and the V segment lost 7 bases, leaving 5 bases of the junction unmatched. CDR3 loop: CASTRDRDSPLHF. The CDR3 DNA reads TGTGCCAGCACCCGGGACAGAGATTCACCCCTCCACTTT.